This passage covers 12 T cell receptor beta chains from one sample sequenced in a study of T cell responses to AZD1222 COVID-19 vaccine. Here immunoSEQ multiplex PCR was the method, and the copy in TCRdb shows in-frame clones only, minus some. The data contain about 96,000 clones, roughly nine tenths of them singletons. The material was peripheral blood, obtained on day 0 of AZD1222 vaccination. These TCRs come from an adult in good health.

The chain uses TRBV10-3 and TRBJ2-7, with D possibly being TRBD1 (6 bases). Trimming left V 0 bases short and J 2 bases short, with 8 bases between. The CDR3 totals 14 residues. CDR1 and CDR2 from the germline V gene are ENHRY and SYGVKD. Written as DNA, the CDR3 is TGTGCCATCAGTGAGTCGAGGACAGCCTACGAGCAGTACTTC. Protein product: CAISESRTAYEQYF.

This sequence joins TRBV28 and TRBJ2-5; 8 bases are shared with TRBD2. J gave up 5 bases and V 7 bases, and 9 bases lay outside the gene matches. The CDR3 contains 14 residues. Germline V gene data show CDR1 as MDHEN and CDR2 as SYDVKM. The CDR3 DNA follows: TGTGCCAGCAATGGGGCGGGAGGCTGGGAGACCCAGTACTTC. Translating it yields CASNGAGGWETQYF.

The V gene is TRBV7-2, the J gene TRBJ2-7; 10 nucleotides align to TRBD2. There are 17 residues in the CDR3. CDR1 SGHTA and CDR2 FQGNSA come from the germline V gene. The J segment lost 7 bases and the V segment lost 0 bases, leaving 12 bases of the junction unmatched. The CDR3 region has the DNA TGTGCCAGCAGCTTAGCGGGGGTAGCGGGAGGCCATTGGGAGCAGTACTTC. Translation gives CASSLAGVAGGHWEQYF.

The V gene is TRBV5-1, the J gene TRBJ2-5; 8 bases are shared with TRBD1. This CDR3 has 13 residues. CDR1 SGHRS and CDR2 YFSETQ come from the germline V gene. The V gene end was trimmed by 7 bases and the J gene end by 5 bases; junction bases not matched to a gene: 7. CDR3 coding DNA: TGCGCCAGCGGCAGGGGGCCGGAGGAGACCCAGTACTTC. Its translation: CASGRGPEETQYF.

V usage is TRBV30 and J usage is TRBJ1-2; weak D call: TRBD1 (5 bases). The CDR3 spans 14 residues. Per the germline V gene, CDR1 is GTSNPN and CDR2 is SVGIG (reference sequence). The chain's CDR3 is CGLARQGRNYGYTF. The CDR3 nucleotides are TGTGGATTGGCTCGGCAGGGCAGAAACTATGGCTACACCTTC. The variable domain in full, with the rest retrieved from reference TRBV30 and TRBJ1-2, is SQTIHQWPATLVQPVGSPLSLECTVEGTSNPNLYWYRQAAGRGLQLLFYSVGIGQISSEVPQNLSASRPQDRQFILSSKKLLLSDSGFYLCGLARQGRNYGYTFGSGTRLTVV.

A few counts support this clone. The V call is TRBV7-2, the J call TRBJ1-6; unclear D gene. Per the germline V gene, CDR1 is SGHTA and CDR2 is FQGNSA. The V gene lost 5 bases and the J gene lost 5 bases, with 13 bases spanning the gap. This CDR3 is built from 15 residues. CDR3 amino acids: CASSISGRDNSPLHF. The DNA for the CDR3 is TGTGCCAGCAGCATATCCGGGAGAGATAATTCACCCCTCCACTTT.

This clone appeared a single time. The rearrangement links TRBV20-1 to TRBJ2-3; tentative D call: TRBD2 (6 bases). Trimming stripped 6 bases from V and 3 bases from J, with 19 bases between. Germline values: CDR1 DFQATT, CDR2 SNEGSKA (reference sequence). This CDR3 has 15 residues. CDR3 protein: CSASGASDWTDTQYF. The DNA for the CDR3 is TGCAGTGCCAGTGGGGCTAGCGACTGGACAGATACGCAGTATTTT.

This clone was observed a single time. The V and J genes are TRBV6-2 or TRBV6-3 and TRBJ1-1; D not resolved. Germline V gene data show CDR1 as MNHEY and CDR2 as SVGEGT. Trimming removed 2 bases at V and 1 base at J, with 11 bases between. The CDR3 length is 15 residues. CDR3 coding DNA: TGTGCCAGCAGTTACGCCCCAGCTCGGAACACTGAAGCTTTCTTT. This sequence encodes CASSYAPARNTEAFF.

V and J are TRBV19 and TRBJ1-2; 9 bases line up with TRBD1. V gave up 5 bases and J gave up 4 bases; unmatched junction bases: 8. This CDR3 contains 15 residues. The germline CDR1 and CDR2 sequences are LNHDA and SQIVND (reference sequence). CDR3 region: CASSQSTGGSYGYTF. The CDR3 DNA reads TGTGCCAGTAGTCAATCGACAGGGGGAAGCTATGGCTACACCTTC.

J is TRBJ2-1 and V is TRBV5-1, with 10 positions matching TRBD1. Germline V gene sequence: CDR1 SGHRS, CDR2 YFSETQ. The CDR3 is 16 residues long. Trimming at V came to 0 bases and at J to 8 bases, leaving 8 bases not matched to a gene. CDR3 amino acids: CASSLAGTGAWDEQFF. The CDR3 bases are TGCGCCAGCAGCTTGGCCGGGACAGGGGCATGGGATGAGCAGTTCTTC.

The V call is TRBV3-1 (or the pseudogene TRBV3-2), the J call TRBJ1-2; 10 positions agree with TRBD1. CDR1 and CDR2 (germline): LGHDT, YNNKEL (reference sequence). The CDR3 extends over 14 amino acids. Trimming removed 2 bases from V and 4 bases from J; junction bases left unmatched: 1. The CDR3 reads CASSQWTGGYGYTF. The CDR3 DNA reads TGTGCCAGCAGCCAATGGACAGGGGGCTATGGCTACACCTTC.

V usage is TRBV11-1 and J usage is TRBJ2-1; 7 bases are a match to TRBD2. The CDR3 loop spans 16 amino acids. The germline gives CDR1 SGHAT, CDR2 FQDESV (reference sequence). The V and J ends lost 8 bases and 4 bases, in that order; junction bases with no gene match: 14. As DNA, the CDR3 is TGTGCCAGCGGAGGCTACGAGCGGGGCTCGTACAATGAGCAGTTCTTC. This gives the protein CASGGYERGSYNEQFF.